This TCR beta chain was captured in a study of cytomegalovirus exposure and HLA in healthy donors. Unmatched junction bases numbered 8, after V lost 5 bases and J lost 5 bases. The CDR3 is made up of 14 amino acids. CDR1 is SGHAT, CDR2 FQNNGV, per germline. General study points: A prior analysis recorded that most TCR beta V segments were productive about 87% or about 30% of the time. HLA restriction was apparent for most CMV-associated TCR beta chains in a later analysis. Owing to their indistinguishability, certain V segments, notably TRBV6-2 and TRBV6-3, were excluded. A later analysis showed that HLA-associated TCR beta chains had undergone more clonal expansion than equally common others.

Primers for the PCR totalled 60 Vbeta and 13 Jbeta. Here immunoSEQ multiplex PCR was the method, and the copy in TCRdb shows in-frame clones only, minus some. The data contain roughly 170,000 clones, 84% of them singletons. A word on this clone: The antigen is undetermined.

What was sequenced was PBMCs. This TCR derives from a girl under 18 in good health and CMV-seropositive. V gene TRBV11-2 combines with J gene TRBJ2-7, with TRBD1 identical over 8 bases. The CDR3 DNA is TGTGCCAGCAGCCAGAACCAGGGGGCGAACGAGCAGTACTTC. It yields the protein CASSQNQGANEQYF.